The 28 T cell receptor beta chains listed next were all sequenced from one sample in a study of blood T cell repertoires in COVID-19. Produced via immunoSEQ multiplex PCR; TCRdb's table is partial and in-frame only. This sample carries about 220,000 clones, approximately 90% of them seen once, and the ten largest clones take roughly 2.3%. The sequenced sample was peripheral blood. These receptors were obtained from a man aged 25 to 40 who had recovered from COVID-19.

The chain is built from TRBV10-2 and TRBJ1-5, with 7 bases fitting TRBD1. The CDR3 length is 14 residues. The ends lost 6 bases at V and 2 bases at J; junction bases unmatched: 4. Germline CDR1 WSHSY, CDR2 SAAADI. The CDR3: CASSETGGNQPQHF. The CDR3 DNA sequence: TGCGCCAGCAGCGAAACAGGGGGCAATCAGCCCCAGCATTTT.

In its sample, this clone was seen once. This rearrangement joins TRBV7-7 to TRBJ2-2; maybe TRBD2 (6 bases). V gave up 5 bases and J gave up 8 bases, with 12 bases separating them. The CDR3 totals 13 residues. Per germline, CDR1 SSHAT and CDR2 FNYEAQ (reference sequence). The CDR3 sequence is CASSPPGGGELFF. DNA for the CDR3: TGTGCCAGCAGCCCACCCGGGGGTGGGGAGCTGTTTTTT.

The CDR3 region has the DNA TGTGCCAGCACCCCATGGGGGGGGGCTTCCTACAATGAGCAGTTCTTC. Translation gives CASTPWGGASYNEQFF. The chain is built from TRBV3-1 (or the pseudogene TRBV3-2) and TRBJ2-1; TRBD2 is a possible D gene (7 bases). The CDR3 is 16 residues long. V shed 7 bases and J shed 1 base, with 17 bases lying between them. CDR1 LGHDT and CDR2 YNNKEL come from the germline V gene (reference sequence).

The rearrangement joins TRBV5-1 to TRBJ2-3; D is ambiguous. The CDR3 totals 15 residues. CDR1 and CDR2 from the germline V gene are SGHRS and YFSETQ. Trimming removed 3 bases from V and 0 bases from J, with 11 bases in between. The CDR3 here is CASSSRTPSTDTQYF. CDR3 sequence (DNA): TGCGCCAGCAGCTCTAGAACCCCTAGCACAGATACGCAGTATTTT.

The CDR3 DNA reads as TGTGCCAGCAGTTACCGAAAAGACCAGGGGCCTAGCTCCTATAATTCACCCCTCCACTTT. Translation: CASSYRKDQGPSSYNSPLHF. The rearrangement uses TRBV6-2 or TRBV6-3 and TRBJ1-6; D possibly corresponds to TRBD1 (6 bases). Germline loops: CDR1 MNHEY, CDR2 SVGEGT. The V gene lost 2 bases and the J gene lost 0 bases, with 20 bases spanning the gap. This CDR3 region has 20 residues.

This rearrangement joins TRBV10-2 to TRBJ2-2; D ambiguous. This CDR3 spans 12 amino acids. V was shortened by 2 bases and J by 6 bases, with 4 bases between the two germline ends. The V gene's germline CDR1 is WSHSY and CDR2 SAAADI. The DNA for the CDR3 is TGCGCCAGCAGTGAGCAGGCCGGGGAGCTGTTTTTT. This codes for CASSEQAGELFF.

The chain recombines TRBV19 with TRBJ2-7, with 8 bases aligning to TRBD1. The CDR3 spans 15 residues. Germline values: CDR1 LNHDA, CDR2 SQIVND (reference sequence). V was clipped by 9 bases and J by 4 bases; unmatched bases: 14. The CDR3 DNA reads as TGTGCCAGCACCACAGGGGGTCCGACTCCATACGAGCAGTACTTC. Translating gives CASTTGGPTPYEQYF.

In its sample, this clone was seen a few times. This sequence joins TRBV7-7 and TRBJ2-3, with a tentative D call TRBD1 (6 bases). CDR1 SSHAT and CDR2 FNYEAQ come from the germline V gene (reference sequence). This CDR3 has 15 amino acids. Trimming removed 1 base at V and 2 bases at J, with 10 bases between. For the CDR3, the DNA is TGTGCCAGCAGCTTAGGGGGACACATCACAGATACGCAGTATTTT. Amino acid sequence: CASSLGGHITDTQYF.

The genes are TRBV27 and TRBJ1-5; the D is unclear. Germline lookup yields CDR1 MNHEY and CDR2 SMNVEV (reference sequence). Trimming took 5 bases from V and 0 from J, leaving 11 bases between them. This CDR3 has 15 amino acids. The CDR3 bases are TGTGCCAGCAGTCCCGCGGCTTATAGCAATCAGCCCCAGCATTTT. Translated: CASSPAAYSNQPQHF.

The chain links TRBV14 to TRBJ1-6; 7 nucleotides agree with TRBD1. J gave up 7 bases and V 3 bases, and 6 bases lay outside the gene matches. Per germline, CDR1 SGHDN and CDR2 FVKESK. The CDR3 has 15 amino acids. The CDR3 bases are TGTGCCAGCAGCCACGACAGGGTAGGAAATTCACCCCTCCACTTT. This translates into CASSHDRVGNSPLHF.

The chain couples TRBV4-3 to TRBJ1-4; the match to TRBD1 covers 11 bases. J lost 8 bases, V lost 0 bases, and 5 bases had no gene match. Germline V gene sequence: CDR1 LGHNA, CDR2 YSLEER. The CDR3 totals 16 residues. CDR3 nucleotides: TGCGCCAGCAGCCAAGACTCCGGGACAGGGGGGGAAAAACTGTTTTTT. Translation gives CASSQDSGTGGEKLFF.

The chain joins TRBV27 to TRBJ2-1; the match to TRBD1 covers 7 bases. This CDR3 spans 13 amino acids. The germline CDR1 and CDR2 sequences are MNHEY and SMNVEV (reference sequence). V was pared by 7 bases and J by 12 bases, with 12 bases of the junction left unmatched. CDR3 protein: CASTLGTALWQFF. Here the CDR3 DNA reads TGTGCCAGCACCCTAGGGACAGCTCTTTGGCAGTTCTTC.

With regard to this clone: Other DNA sequences in the same sample also yield this CDR3. The chain links TRBV7-9 to TRBJ2-7; a weak D match, TRBD1 (6 bases). In germline, CDR1 is SEHNR, CDR2 FQNEAQ (reference sequence). This CDR3 region has 12 residues. With 4 bases removed from V and 3 bases from J, the gap between germline ends came to 7 bases. The CDR3 region is CASSSQGYEQYF. The CDR3 DNA sequence: TGTGCCAGCAGCTCACAGGGCTACGAGCAGTACTTC.

The chain links TRBV9 to TRBJ2-3; D call uncertain. V lost 4 bases and J 6 bases, leaving 15 bases between the germline ends. CDR1 SGDLS and CDR2 YYNGEE come from the germline V gene. The CDR3 covers 14 residues. CDR3 bases: TGTGCCAGCAGCCCCTCCGGGTCTGGGGATACGCAGTATTTT. Translation: CASSPSGSGDTQYF.

The V and J genes are TRBV7-2 and TRBJ1-1, with D tentatively TRBD1 (5 bases). Trimming left V 5 bases short and J 1 base short, with 11 bases between. This CDR3 has 14 amino acids. Germline CDR1 and CDR2: SGHTA and FQGNSA. CDR3 protein: CASSPSTANTEAFF. The CDR3 bases are TGTGCCAGCAGCCCGTCGACAGCGAACACTGAAGCTTTCTTT. The full variable domain, with the rest looked up from reference TRBV7-2 and TRBJ1-1, is GAGVSQSPSNKVTEKGKDVELRCDPISGHTALYWYRQSLGQGLEFLIYFQGNSAPDKSGLPSDRFSAERTGGSVSTLTIQRTQQEDSAVYLCASSPSTANTEAFFGQGTRLTVV.

This clone appeared a few times. The chain is built from TRBV15 and TRBJ2-5; tentatively, D is TRBD2 (6 bases). Trimming shortened V by 6 bases and J by 3 bases, and 14 bases separated the two germline ends. From germline, CDR1 is LNHNV and CDR2 YYDKDF (reference sequence). The CDR3 sequence is 14 residues long. The CDR3 reads CATRIGGFEETQYF. DNA for the CDR3: TGTGCCACCAGGATTGGGGGGTTTGAAGAGACCCAGTACTTC.

The genes are TRBV5-6 and TRBJ2-7, with D possibly matching TRBD1 (5 bases). CDR3 length: 15 residues. The germline V and J ends were trimmed by 1 base and 3 bases, with 14 bases remaining between them. Germline assignment: CDR1 SGHDT and CDR2 YYEEEE. The chain's CDR3 is CASSLLSDRGYEQYF. The DNA of the CDR3 is TGTGCCAGCAGCTTGCTTTCAGACAGAGGCTACGAGCAGTACTTC.

CDR3 bases: TGTGCCTGGAGTGCTCCGCGAGATGGTGTGGCTTTCTTT. This sequence encodes CAWSAPRDGVAFF. The chain is built from TRBV30 and TRBJ1-1; D gene ambiguous. Trimming pared 1 base from V and 11 bases from J, leaving 17 bases between. This CDR3 region has 13 residues. Per the germline V gene, CDR1 is GTSNPN and CDR2 is SVGIG (reference sequence).

At least ten counts were recorded for this clone. The chain recombines TRBV3-1 (or the pseudogene TRBV3-2) with TRBJ2-5; possibly TRBD2 for D (7 bases). Looked up from germline, CDR1 is LGHDT and CDR2 is YNNKEL (reference sequence). This CDR3 spans 17 amino acids. Trimming removed 0 bases at V and 1 base at J, with 15 bases between. The CDR3 nucleotides read TGTGCCAGCAGCCAAGATATTGGGGGGGGCCCCCAAGAGACCCAGTACTTC. This translates into CASSQDIGGGPQETQYF.

The chain carries TRBV9 and TRBJ1-6, with D perhaps TRBD1 (6 bases). V lost 4 bases to trimming and J lost 11 bases, with 25 bases between them. This CDR3 spans 17 amino acids. Looked up from germline, CDR1 is SGDLS and CDR2 is YYNGEE. The CDR3 is CASSFYPDSSSHAPLHF. In DNA form, the CDR3 reads TGTGCCAGCAGCTTTTACCCGGACAGTTCGTCCCATGCACCCCTCCACTTT.

The chain has TRBV6-5 and TRBJ2-7, with 7 positions matching TRBD2. The CDR3 has 15 residues. The V gene's germline CDR1 is MNHEY and CDR2 SVGAGI. V shed 8 bases, J shed 9 bases, and the junction held 19 bases outside the gene matches. The CDR3 is CASRTTGTTDVVQYF. As DNA, the CDR3 is TGTGCCAGCCGAACCACCGGGACTACCGATGTGGTGCAGTACTTC.

The chain carries TRBV9 and TRBJ1-2; no clear D. V dropped 0 bases and J dropped 8 bases, with 11 bases sitting between them. The length of the CDR3 is 13 residues. CDR1 is SGDLS, CDR2 YYNGEE, per germline. Here the CDR3 DNA reads TGTGCCAGCAGCGTAGGCCCCACATCAGGCTACACCTTC. Protein sequence: CASSVGPTSGYTF.

This clone was seen only once. The genes are TRBV2 and TRBJ1-5, with a weak D call TRBD1 (5 bases). Trimming stripped 0 bases from V and 6 bases from J, with 30 bases between. The CDR3 contains 21 residues. The germline CDR1 and CDR2 sequences are SNHLY and FYNNEI. Here the CDR3 reads CASSEALGWAGEGPPSQPQHF. The DNA for the CDR3 is TGTGCCAGCAGTGAAGCGCTCGGATGGGCGGGGGAGGGACCACCCAGTCAGCCCCAGCATTTT.

The chain has TRBV2 and TRBJ1-5; D gene ambiguous. Germline CDR1 reads SNHLY; CDR2 reads FYNNEI. CDR3 length: 14 residues. The V gene lost 10 bases and the J gene lost 1 base, with 14 bases spanning the gap. CDR3 nucleotide sequence: TGTGCCATCACGATGGGGAGAAGCAATCAGCCCCAGCATTTT. This codes for CAITMGRSNQPQHF.

The chain is built from TRBV6-5 and TRBJ1-1; a weak D match, TRBD1 (5 bases). This CDR3 contains 13 residues. Germline CDR1 reads MNHEY; CDR2 reads SVGAGI. Trimming pared 6 bases from V and 1 base from J, leaving 9 bases between. The chain's CDR3 is CASRSQGNTEAFF. The CDR3 DNA sequence: TGTGCCAGCAGGTCTCAGGGGAACACTGAAGCTTTCTTT.

The chain couples TRBV19 to TRBJ2-3; 15 bases line up with TRBD2. Germline CDR1 is LNHDA and CDR2 is SQIVND (reference sequence). J lost 0 bases, V lost 5 bases, and 9 bases had no gene match. CDR3 length: 19 residues. This chain's CDR3 is CASSRGLAGGQSSTDTQYF. Here the CDR3 DNA reads TGTGCCAGTAGTCGAGGACTAGCGGGGGGGCAATCTAGCACAGATACGCAGTATTTT.

The rearrangement uses TRBV19 and TRBJ2-1; 8 positions agree with TRBD2. Germline-derived CDR1 and CDR2 are LNHDA and SQIVND (reference sequence). J lost 6 bases, V lost 2 bases, and 3 bases had no gene match. The CDR3 sequence is 14 residues long. The CDR3 bases are TGTGCCAGTAGTATATCAGCGGGGGTCAATGAGCAGTTCTTC. It translates to CASSISAGVNEQFF.

The V gene is TRBV13, the J gene TRBJ1-6, with 11 positions matching TRBD1. The CDR3 sequence is 17 residues long. Germline V gene lookup returns CDR1 PRHDT and CDR2 FYEKMQ (reference sequence). The ends lost 4 bases at V and 7 bases at J; junction bases unmatched: 9. The CDR3 sequence is CASSYGDRGAGNSPLHF. The CDR3 DNA is TGTGCCAGCAGCTATGGGGACAGGGGGGCGGGAAATTCACCCCTCCACTTT.